This entry lists 17 T cell receptor beta chains sequenced from one sample in a study of cytomegalovirus exposure and HLA in healthy donors. 13 Jbeta primers and 60 Vbeta primers were used for the PCR. TCRdb's copy holds only in-frame clones and misses some; the assay was immunoSEQ multiplex PCR. The sample lists 100,000 to 120,000 clones; 76% were seen once. Material: PBMCs. All receptors derive from a man aged 35-49 years in good health and CMV-seropositive.

This clone occurred once. This rearrangement joins TRBV7-6 to TRBJ2-1, with TRBD1 matching over 7 bases. V gave up 6 bases and J gave up 5 bases; unmatched junction bases: 10. CDR1 is SGHVS and CDR2 is FNYEAQ in the germline V gene. The CDR3 loop spans 15 amino acids. CDR3 in amino acids: CASRFRDSGDNEQFF. As DNA, the CDR3 is TGTGCCAGCAGGTTCCGGGACAGTGGGGACAATGAGCAGTTCTTC.

The gene calls are TRBV2 and TRBJ2-3; 8 bases are a match to TRBD1. CDR3 length equals 14 residues. Per the germline V gene, CDR1 is SNHLY and CDR2 is FYNNEI. With 6 bases clipped from V and 2 bases from J, the junction kept 4 bases outside the gene matches. The CDR3 DNA follows: TGTGCCAGCAGAGGGGACAGGAACACAGATACGCAGTATTTT. This gives the protein CASRGDRNTDTQYF. The full variable domain, in which reference TRBV2 and TRBJ2-3 provide the parts outside the CDR3, is EPEVTQTPSHQVTQMGQEVILRCVPISNHLYFYWYRQILGQKVEFLVSFYNNEISEKSEIFDDQFSVERPDGSNFTLKIRSTKLEDSAMYFCASRGDRNTDTQYFGPGTRLTVL.

The chain combines TRBV10-3 with TRBJ1-3; 9 bases line up with TRBD1. Germline V CDR1 and CDR2: ENHRY, SYGVKD. The V gene end was trimmed by 4 bases and the J gene end by 0 bases; junction bases not matched to a gene: 4. This CDR3 is 16 amino acids long. CDR3 amino acids: CAISGRTGDSGNTIYF. As DNA, the CDR3 is TGTGCCATCAGTGGCCGGACAGGGGACTCTGGAAACACCATATATTTT.

The genes are TRBV9 and TRBJ2-6; 7 bases align to TRBD1. The CDR3 runs to 19 residues. V trimming: 4 bases; J trimming: 2 bases; junction bases outside the gene matches: 15. The germline V gene has CDR1 SGDLS and CDR2 YYNGEE. As DNA, the CDR3 is TGTGCCAGCAGCTCGCGAAAGACAGGGAAAACAACTGGGGCCAACGTCCTGACTTTC. As protein: CASSSRKTGKTTGANVLTF.

This chain connects TRBV2 to TRBJ2-7; 11 bases are a match to TRBD1. Germline CDR1 and CDR2: SNHLY and FYNNEI. The CDR3 spans 15 residues. Trimming took 6 bases from V and 3 from J; bases not matched to a gene: 7. In DNA form, the CDR3 reads TGTGCCAGCAGAGGGGGACAGGGGGTTTACTACGAGCAGTACTTC. It codes for CASRGGQGVYYEQYF.

This clone was counted a few times. For the CDR3, the DNA is TGTGCCAGCAGTTGGGACACGATCCTGGTATATGGCTACACCTTC. It translates to CASSWDTILVYGYTF. The chain recombines TRBV28 with TRBJ1-2; D possibly corresponds to TRBD1 (6 bases). In germline, CDR1 is MDHEN, CDR2 SYDVKM. CDR3 length: 15 residues. The V and J ends lost 4 bases and 5 bases respectively, with 17 bases between them.

The J gene is TRBJ2-7, the V gene TRBV7-2; D remains unclear. The germline V and J ends were trimmed by 5 bases and 6 bases, with 11 bases remaining between them. Germline values: CDR1 SGHTA, CDR2 FQGNSA. This CDR3 is built from 12 residues. CDR3 protein: CASSPHTFEQYF. CDR3 bases: TGTGCCAGCAGCCCCCATACTTTCGAGCAGTACTTC.

V gene TRBV4-2 combines with J gene TRBJ2-4, with TRBD1 matching 12 bases. The length of the CDR3 is 16 residues. Trimming at V came to 3 bases and at J to 6 bases, leaving 6 bases not matched to a gene. Germline values: CDR1 LGHNA, CDR2 YNFKEQ. CDR3 sequence: CASSQGTGGGRNIQYF. CDR3 DNA: TGTGCCAGCAGCCAGGGGACAGGGGGCGGGAGAAACATTCAGTACTTC.

J is TRBJ2-2 and V is TRBV7-3, with D tentatively TRBD2 (6 bases). Germline CDR1 is SGHTA and CDR2 is FQGTGA. The CDR3 extends over 14 amino acids. The V end was cut by 8 bases, the J end by 6 bases, with 16 bases between. CDR3 protein: CASPRRGVAGELFF. The CDR3 DNA follows: TGTGCCAGCCCCCGGAGGGGAGTGGCCGGGGAGCTGTTTTTT.

The chain employs TRBV6-5 and TRBJ2-7, with 7 positions matching TRBD1. This CDR3 is 14 amino acids long. V dropped 4 bases and J dropped 4; count of bases not matched to a gene: 7. Germline V lookup: CDR1 MNHEY, CDR2 SVGAGI. CDR3 in amino acids: CASSFSTGRYEQYF. CDR3 coding DNA: TGTGCCAGCAGTTTTTCGACAGGGAGATACGAGCAGTACTTC.

The rearrangement links TRBV4-2 to TRBJ2-7; TRBD1 is a possible D gene (6 bases). Per germline, CDR1 LGHNA and CDR2 YNFKEQ. The CDR3 runs to 15 residues. Deletions cut 0 bases from V and 6 bases from J, with 15 bases between. CDR3 in amino acids: CASSQDLNREFEQYF. The CDR3 nucleotides are TGTGCCAGCAGCCAAGATCTTAACAGGGAGTTCGAGCAGTACTTC.

The chain recombines TRBV7-9 with TRBJ2-5; D unclear. CDR1 is SEHNR and CDR2 is FQNEAQ in the germline V gene (reference sequence). This CDR3 has 13 amino acids. V was pared by 3 bases and J by 1 base, with 6 bases between. CDR3 region: CASSFGGQETQYF. The CDR3 nucleotides are TGTGCCAGCAGCTTCGGCGGCCAAGAGACCCAGTACTTC.

This sequence joins TRBV9 and TRBJ2-7; TRBD1 matches 11 bases. The CDR3 totals 16 residues. Per the germline V gene, CDR1 is SGDLS and CDR2 is YYNGEE. V trimming: 4 bases; J trimming: 2 bases; junction bases outside the gene matches: 8. CDR3 DNA: TGTGCCAGCAGCCAGGACAGGGGGCTCTCTCCCTACGAGCAGTACTTC. This encodes CASSQDRGLSPYEQYF.

This sequence joins TRBV5-6 and TRBJ1-6; 7 nucleotides align to TRBD1. This CDR3 contains 14 residues. Trimming took 0 bases from V and 6 from J; bases not matched to a gene: 0. From germline, CDR1 is SGHDT and CDR2 YYEEEE. The chain's CDR3 is CASSLDRGNSPLHF. CDR3 nucleotides: TGTGCCAGCAGCTTGGACAGGGGTAATTCACCCCTCCACTTT.

This clone has just one count. This chain uses TRBV21-1 with TRBJ2-3; the table assigns TRBD1, which was not confirmed against the DNA. TRBV21-1 is tagged as a pseudogene. This CDR3 region has 12 residues. CDR3 sequence (DNA): TGTGCCTGGCTGACAGGGGAAGATACGCAGTATTTT. Its translation is CAWLTGEDTQYF.

This clone was seen more than once but under ten times. For the CDR3, the DNA is TGTGCCAGCTCATTACGGGTGAATGAAAAACTGTTTTTT. It encodes CASSLRVNEKLFF. The genes are TRBV27 and TRBJ1-4, with unresolved D. Looked up from germline, CDR1 is MNHEY and CDR2 is SMNVEV (reference sequence). CDR3 size: 13 residues. Trimming left V 8 bases short and J 5 bases short, with 12 bases between.

V gene TRBV27 combines with J gene TRBJ2-7, with TRBD2 as a possible D gene (5 bases). This CDR3 spans 14 amino acids. Germline lookup yields CDR1 MNHEY and CDR2 SMNVEV (reference sequence). V was cut by 0 bases and J by 1 base, with 7 bases left in between. The CDR3 loop reads CASSLSSGSYEQYF. The CDR3, as DNA: TGTGCCAGCAGTTTATCGTCGGGGTCCTACGAGCAGTACTTC.